The 27 T cell receptor beta chains in this list originate from one sample, sequenced in a study of somatic mutations in cytotoxic T cells in rheumatoid arthritis. Some clones are missing from TCRdb's copy, which holds only in-frame ones; the method was immunoSEQ multiplex PCR. The profile covers more than 25,000 clones, with around 80% appearing a single time and roughly 4.9% taken by the ten largest. Specimen: CD8+ T cells sorted from blood. These receptors came from a man aged 50 to 59 in good health.

This chain uses TRBV7-6 with TRBJ2-2; no firm D call. The ends were cut back, 4 bases at V and 2 bases at J, with 17 bases in the middle. The germline V gene has CDR1 SGHVS and CDR2 FNYEAQ. This CDR3 contains 17 residues. The CDR3, as DNA: TGTGCCAGCAGCTCACCTGACGGGCTTGTAAACACCGGGGAGCTGTTTTTT. It translates to CASSSPDGLVNTGELFF.

The CDR3 bases are TGTGCCAGCAGTCAAGGGGGATTTAATGAAAAACTGTTTTTT. Translation gives CASSQGGFNEKLFF. The chain uses TRBV7-9 and TRBJ1-4, with D perhaps matching TRBD1 (6 bases). From germline, CDR1 is SEHNR and CDR2 FQNEAQ (reference sequence). The CDR3 has 14 amino acids. V shed 6 bases and J shed 4 bases, with 12 bases lying between them. Filled out from reference TRBV7-9 and TRBJ1-4, the complete variable domain reads DTGVSQNPRHKITKRGQNVTFRCDPISEHNRLYWYRQTLGQGPEFLTYFQNEAQLEKSRLLSDRFSAERPKGSFSTLEIQRTEQGDSAMYLCASSQGGFNEKLFFGSGTQLSVL.

CDR3 bases: TGTGCCAGCAGCTGGGTCGGGAGTGGAAATACGCAGTATTTT. Amino acids: CASSWVGSGNTQYF. The V call is TRBV5-4, the J call TRBJ2-3, with D perhaps matching TRBD2 (6 bases). The CDR3 is 14 amino acids. Trimming removed 3 bases from V and 7 bases from J, with 15 bases in between. CDR1 is SGHNT, CDR2 YYREEE, per germline (reference sequence).

This clone was observed a handful of times. This rearrangement joins TRBV11-2 to TRBJ2-7, with TRBD1 as a possible D gene (6 bases). Per the germline V gene, CDR1 is SGHAT and CDR2 is FQNNGV. V lost 4 bases and J 10 bases, leaving 8 bases between the germline ends. CDR3 length equals 10 residues. The CDR3 protein is CASSYGTQYF. The CDR3 DNA sequence: TGTGCCAGCAGCTACGGGACACAGTACTTC.

The chain employs TRBV11-2 and TRBJ2-7; D uncertain. CDR3 length: 15 amino acids. The germline V gene encodes CDR1 SGHAT and CDR2 FQNNGV. The V end lost 0 bases, the J end lost 3 bases, and 12 bases lay between the germline ends. The CDR3 region has the DNA TGTGCCAGCAGCTTAGAGTCCCTAGGCCGCTACGAGCAGTACTTC. Protein: CASSLESLGRYEQYF.

The chain combines TRBV2 with TRBJ2-1; D is possibly TRBD2 (6 bases). Germline CDR1 reads SNHLY; CDR2 reads FYNNEI. The CDR3 is 15 residues long. The ends were cut back, 2 bases at V and 4 bases at J, with 12 bases in the middle. CDR3 DNA sequence: TGTGCCAGCAGTGAAAGATTAGCGGTATACAATGAGCAGTTCTTC. Translation gives CASSERLAVYNEQFF.

This clone was seen more than once but under ten times. The V gene is TRBV6-5, the J gene TRBJ1-5; TRBD1 matches 8 bases. CDR3 size: 14 residues. The trim removed 4 bases at V and 6 bases at J, leaving 5 bases unmatched. Germline CDR1 and CDR2: MNHEY and SVGAGI. CDR3: CASSFTGGGQPQHF. The CDR3 DNA reads as TGTGCCAGCAGTTTTACAGGGGGGGGTCAGCCCCAGCATTTT.

The rearrangement uses TRBV7-6 and TRBJ2-3, with no clear D. CDR1 is SGHVS, CDR2 FNYEAQ, per germline. V lost 1 base and J lost 1, with 15 bases in between. This CDR3 is 17 amino acids long. The DNA for the CDR3 is TGTGCCAGCAGCTTAGGTTGGCGTCTAGACGGCACAGATACGCAGTATTTT. It yields the protein CASSLGWRLDGTDTQYF.

The V and J genes are TRBV7-6 and TRBJ2-7, with 8 bases that match TRBD2. CDR3 length: 17 amino acids. The J segment lost 3 bases and the V segment lost 1 base, leaving 11 bases of the junction unmatched. Per the germline V gene, CDR1 is SGHVS and CDR2 is FNYEAQ. Here the CDR3 reads CASSLGSGGPDYYEQYF. Written as DNA, the CDR3 is TGTGCCAGCAGCTTAGGAAGCGGGGGCCCGGACTACTACGAGCAGTACTTC.

This clone was observed a single time. The genes are TRBV6-5 and TRBJ2-3; 10 bases match TRBD2. Trimming cost V 5 bases and J 1 base; bases outside gene matches: 3. CDR1 is MNHEY, CDR2 SVGAGI, per germline. This CDR3 is 15 amino acids long. The CDR3 sequence is CASSPGTSGTDTQYF. CDR3 DNA: TGTGCCAGCAGTCCCGGGACTAGCGGCACAGATACGCAGTATTTT.

This clone was picked up a small number of times. The chain uses TRBV27 and TRBJ1-1; D possibly corresponds to TRBD1 (5 bases). V lost 6 bases to trimming and J lost 5 bases, with 16 bases between them. Germline loops: CDR1 MNHEY, CDR2 SMNVEV (reference sequence). The CDR3 is 14 residues long. The CDR3 DNA reads TGTGCCAGCAGCCTCAGCGCTAGGGGAACTGAAGCTTTCTTT. The encoded protein is CASSLSARGTEAFF.

The chain combines TRBV5-4 with TRBJ2-1, with 7 bases lining up with TRBD2. The V gene's germline CDR1 is SGHNT and CDR2 YYREEE (reference sequence). The CDR3 is 14 amino acids. V lost 4 bases, J lost 6 bases, and 7 bases stayed unmatched. As DNA, the CDR3 is TGTGCCAGCAGCCGGGCGGGAGAGGTCAATGAGCAGTTCTTC. It encodes CASSRAGEVNEQFF.

This clone was counted a few times. The chain is built from TRBV4-1 and TRBJ1-1; D not certain. Germline CDR1 is MGHRA and CDR2 is YSYEKL. The V and J ends lost 4 bases and 4 bases respectively, with 13 bases between them. There are 14 residues in the CDR3. CDR3 in DNA: TGCGCCAGCAGCCTCCGCCTTTTCGGCACTGAAGCTTTCTTT. Its translation is CASSLRLFGTEAFF.

The chain uses TRBV9 and TRBJ2-3; the D gene is possibly TRBD2 (5 bases). The CDR3 consists of 11 residues. V lost 3 bases and J 8 bases, leaving 7 bases between the germline ends. From germline, CDR1 is SGDLS and CDR2 YYNGEE. CDR3 in amino acids: CASSDGGTQYF. The CDR3 nucleotides read TGTGCCAGCAGCGACGGAGGTACGCAGTATTTT.

The table lists this clone with a few counts. J is TRBJ2-7 and V is TRBV6-1; D is unresolved. Germline assignment: CDR1 MNHNS and CDR2 SASEGT. This CDR3 contains 10 residues. V was cut by 3 bases and J by 3 bases, with 0 bases left in between. CDR3: CASSDYEQYF. In nucleotides, the CDR3 is TGTGCCAGCAGTGACTACGAGCAGTACTTC.

The chain is built from TRBV7-8 and TRBJ2-7, with D perhaps TRBD1 or TRBD2 (7 bases each). V was cut by 0 bases and J by 7 bases, with 16 bases left in between. This CDR3 has 15 amino acids. Germline lookup yields CDR1 SGHVS and CDR2 FQNEAQ. CDR3 bases: TGTGCCAGCAGCTTAGCTGGGGGAGGGGGCGGGGAGCAGTACTTC. It encodes CASSLAGGGGGEQYF.

This rearrangement joins TRBV5-5 to TRBJ2-6, with D possibly being TRBD1 (5 bases). V shed 2 bases and J shed 4 bases, with 13 bases lying between them. The CDR3 extends over 16 amino acids. CDR1 and CDR2 (germline): SGHKS, YYEKEE (reference sequence). The CDR3 coding sequence is TGTGCCAGCAGCTTTGATAGGGGTATCGGGGCCAACGTCCTGACTTTC. It translates to CASSFDRGIGANVLTF.

This clone has a single count. The gene calls are TRBV6-1 and TRBJ2-7, with D uncertain. CDR1 MNHNS and CDR2 SASEGT come from the germline V gene. The CDR3 has 16 residues. V shed 4 bases and J shed 4 bases, with 20 bases lying between them. The CDR3 DNA follows: TGTGCCAGCAGTGCCCACTTAGCATCGGATGGTTACGAGCAGTACTTC. Translation gives CASSAHLASDGYEQYF.

The chain is built from TRBV9 and TRBJ2-3, with TRBD2 matching 9 bases. Trimming removed 4 bases from V and 1 base from J; junction bases left unmatched: 10. The V gene's germline CDR1 is SGDLS and CDR2 YYNGEE. CDR3 size: 17 residues. The CDR3 nucleotides read TGTGCCAGCAGCCTCAGCGGGACTAGCAGACGCACAGATACGCAGTATTTT. It is translated as CASSLSGTSRRTDTQYF.

This clone was counted a single time. This chain joins TRBV6-5 and TRBJ1-2; maybe TRBD1 (6 bases). In germline, CDR1 is MNHEY, CDR2 SVGAGI. The CDR3 is 15 residues long. V was cut by 7 bases and J by 4 bases, with 19 bases left in between. For the CDR3, the DNA is TGTGCCAGCACAAACTCCGGGGGGGCGCGCTATGGCTACACCTTC. It translates to CASTNSGGARYGYTF.

This clone is a singleton in its sample. The V and J genes are TRBV6-5 and TRBJ1-4, with D maybe TRBD1 (6 bases). In germline, CDR1 is MNHEY, CDR2 SVGAGI. V dropped 0 bases and J dropped 8 bases, with 16 bases sitting between them. The CDR3 covers 16 residues. The DNA for the CDR3 is TGTGCCAGCAGTTACTCAGGGGGAGAGAGAGGGGAAAAACTGTTTTTT. This codes for CASSYSGGERGEKLFF.

The chain combines TRBV19 with TRBJ1-3, with 7 bases fitting TRBD1. The CDR3 contains 15 residues. CDR1 LNHDA and CDR2 SQIVND come from the germline V gene (reference sequence). The J segment lost 4 bases and the V segment lost 2 bases, leaving 5 bases of the junction unmatched. CDR3 residues: CASSITGAVGNTIYF. In DNA form, the CDR3 reads TGTGCCAGTAGTATAACAGGGGCGGTCGGAAACACCATATATTTT.

The chain uses TRBV6-5 and TRBJ1-2, with D unresolved. This CDR3 spans 14 amino acids. Trimming cost V 6 bases and J 6 bases, with 17 bases left between them. CDR1 and CDR2 from the germline V gene are MNHEY and SVGAGI. The CDR3 region has the DNA TGTGCCAGCAGGGCCGAAGCGGGAATAGATGGCTACACCTTC. This sequence encodes CASRAEAGIDGYTF.

V and J are TRBV11-1 and TRBJ1-2, with D perhaps matching TRBD1 (6 bases). Germline loops: CDR1 SGHAT, CDR2 FQDESV (reference sequence). The CDR3 extends over 14 amino acids. With 1 base removed from V and 6 bases from J, the gap between germline ends came to 12 bases. The DNA of the CDR3 is TGTGCCAGCAGCTTAGAGGGGGTTTTCGATGGCTACACCTTC. Translating it yields CASSLEGVFDGYTF.

J is TRBJ1-1 and V is TRBV5-6; the D is unclear. The CDR3 runs to 14 residues. V lost 3 bases and J 1 base, leaving 10 bases between the germline ends. Germline assignment: CDR1 SGHDT and CDR2 YYEEEE. The CDR3 loop is CASSSYSRNTEAFF. The CDR3 nucleotides read TGTGCCAGCAGCTCTTATTCCCGGAACACTGAAGCTTTCTTT.

V usage is TRBV7-9 and J usage is TRBJ2-3, with D possibly TRBD2 on 6 matching bases. Deletions cut 6 bases from V and 0 bases from J, with 13 bases between. This CDR3 contains 15 residues. Germline V gene data show CDR1 as SEHNR and CDR2 as FQNEAQ (reference sequence). The CDR3 DNA reads as TGTGCCAGCAGGCGCCCCGGGACTAGCACAGATACGCAGTATTTT. It is translated as CASRRPGTSTDTQYF.

The V and J genes are TRBV6-5 and TRBJ2-2, with a tentative D call TRBD2 (5 bases). The germline V gene encodes CDR1 MNHEY and CDR2 SVGAGI. Trimming took off 0 bases at V and 5 bases at J, with 10 bases between the two ends. The CDR3 is made up of 15 amino acids. The CDR3 protein is CASSYSTRNTGELFF. Here the CDR3 DNA reads TGTGCCAGCAGTTACTCCACTAGGAATACCGGGGAGCTGTTTTTT.